These 32 T cell receptor beta chains originate from one sample sequenced in a study of T cell responses to AZD1222 COVID-19 vaccine. Profiling relied on immunoSEQ multiplex PCR, and the TCRdb table lists in-frame clones only, not all of them. The table has around 100,000 clones, approximately 83% seen once. The source material was peripheral blood, sampled on day 0 of AZD1222 vaccination. These receptors originate from an adult in good health.

V and J are TRBV9 and TRBJ2-5, with D perhaps TRBD2 (5 bases). Between the trimmed V and J ends, which lost 0 bases and 4 bases, there was a span of 10 bases. Germline assignment: CDR1 SGDLS and CDR2 YYNGEE. The CDR3 is 14 amino acids. The CDR3 sequence: CASSVGSGRETQYF. CDR3 DNA: TGTGCCAGCAGCGTAGGTTCGGGGAGAGAGACCCAGTACTTC.

This chain uses TRBV3-1 (or the pseudogene TRBV3-2) with TRBJ2-3, with TRBD2 matching over 13 bases. Looked up from germline, CDR1 is LGHDT and CDR2 is YNNKEL (reference sequence). The CDR3 spans 17 residues. J was trimmed by 2 bases and V by 4 bases; bases with no gene match: 6. For the CDR3, the DNA is TGTGCCAGCAGCCTACGGACTAGCGGGAGATACACAGATACGCAGTATTTT. Protein sequence: CASSLRTSGRYTDTQYF.

The chain carries TRBV9 and TRBJ1-2, with 12 bases identical to TRBD1. CDR1 and CDR2 from the germline V gene are SGDLS and YYNGEE. J lost 4 bases, V lost 4 bases, and 11 bases had no gene match. CDR3 length: 17 residues. The CDR3 loop is CASSPGTGGRFVYGYTF. The DNA of the CDR3 is TGTGCCAGCAGCCCTGGGACAGGGGGCCGGTTTGTCTATGGCTACACCTTC.

The genes are TRBV19 and TRBJ1-5, with a weak D call TRBD1 (5 bases). Germline V lookup: CDR1 LNHDA, CDR2 SQIVND (reference sequence). V lost 8 bases to trimming and J lost 4 bases, with 12 bases between them. CDR3 length equals 13 residues. The CDR3 is CASRRGVNQPQHF. The CDR3 DNA sequence: TGTGCCAGTCGGCGAGGGGTGAATCAGCCCCAGCATTTT.

The chain joins TRBV2 to TRBJ2-7; possible D gene TRBD2, 6 bases. Trimming removed 6 bases from V and 3 bases from J, with 15 bases in between. Per the germline V gene, CDR1 is SNHLY and CDR2 is FYNNEI. This CDR3 region has 14 residues. Here the CDR3 reads CASRNLRGNYEQYF. CDR3 in DNA: TGTGCCAGCAGGAACCTCCGGGGGAACTACGAGCAGTACTTC.

The V and J genes are TRBV7-2 and TRBJ1-6, with 9 bases identical to TRBD1. The germline V gene encodes CDR1 SGHTA and CDR2 FQGNSA. The CDR3 runs 16 residues. V lost 1 base to trimming and J lost 14 bases; unmatched junction nucleotides: 12. The CDR3 protein is CASSLGGTGMMAALHF. CDR3 bases: TGTGCCAGCAGCTTAGGAGGGACAGGGATGATGGCAGCCCTCCACTTT.

The gene calls are TRBV7-2 and TRBJ1-5, with 7 bases that match TRBD1. Germline CDR1 SGHTA, CDR2 FQGNSA. The CDR3 consists of 14 residues. V lost 5 bases, J lost 7 bases, and 8 bases stayed unmatched. The CDR3 sequence is CASSTQTGNQPQHF. In DNA form, the CDR3 reads TGTGCCAGCAGCACCCAGACAGGGAACCAGCCCCAGCATTTT. Complete variable domain (other parts from reference TRBV7-2 and TRBJ1-5): GAGVSQSPSNKVTEKGKDVELRCDPISGHTALYWYRQSLGQGLEFLIYFQGNSAPDKSGLPSDRFSAERTGGSVSTLTIQRTQQEDSAVYLCASSTQTGNQPQHFGDGTRLSIL.

V is TRBV7-9 and J is TRBJ1-6; 9 nucleotides line up with TRBD1. This CDR3 spans 15 amino acids. The J segment lost 6 bases and the V segment lost 4 bases, leaving 4 bases of the junction unmatched. Germline V gives CDR1 SEHNR, CDR2 FQNEAQ (reference sequence). The CDR3 region has the DNA TGTGCCAGCAGCTCCCGGGGACAGGGTAATTCACCCCTCCACTTT. Translating gives CASSSRGQGNSPLHF.

The V gene is TRBV4-3, the J gene TRBJ2-7; D unclear. CDR1 is LGHNA, CDR2 YSLEER, per germline. The length of the CDR3 is 13 residues. Trimming shortened V by 0 bases and J by 5 bases, and 8 bases separated the two germline ends. The DNA for the CDR3 is TGCGCCAGCAGCCAAGATCGGATAAACGAGCAGTACTTC. The encoded protein is CASSQDRINEQYF.

The CDR3 reads CAWSVFGTNYGYTF. DNA for the CDR3: TGTGCCTGGAGTGTTTTCGGGACGAACTATGGCTACACCTTC. This chain links TRBV30 with TRBJ1-2; D perhaps matches TRBD1 (5 bases). Trimming pared 0 bases from V and 2 bases from J, leaving 10 bases between. CDR1 and CDR2 from the germline V gene are GTSNPN and SVGIG (reference sequence). This CDR3 contains 14 residues.

The CDR3 here is CASSLPGNTIYF. The CDR3 DNA reads as TGTGCCAGCAGCTTACCTGGAAACACCATATATTTT. This chain uses TRBV13 with TRBJ1-3, with D hard to call. This CDR3 has 12 residues. The germline V gene has CDR1 PRHDT and CDR2 FYEKMQ (reference sequence). V lost 2 bases, J lost 2 bases, and 1 base lay in between.

The V gene is TRBV5-1, the J gene TRBJ1-2; D remains ambiguous. CDR1 is SGHRS and CDR2 is YFSETQ in the germline V gene. This CDR3 has 14 amino acids. V lost 2 bases to trimming and J lost 0 bases, with 8 bases between them. The CDR3 loop reads CASSLAAANYGYTF. Here the CDR3 DNA reads TGCGCCAGCAGCTTAGCGGCGGCTAACTATGGCTACACCTTC.

This chain uses TRBV29-1 with TRBJ2-3; 8 bases are shared with TRBD1. This CDR3 is 13 amino acids long. Germline trimming cut 7 bases from V and 3 bases from J; bases unmatched to any gene: 6. Germline assignment: CDR1 SQVTM and CDR2 ANQGSEA. CDR3 nucleotide sequence: TGCAGCGCCCGGACAGGGAGGACAGATACGCAGTATTTT. Its translation: CSARTGRTDTQYF.

The CDR3 sequence: CASRVRGGATDTQYF. The CDR3 bases are TGTGCCAGCAGGGTACGCGGGGGGGCCACAGATACGCAGTATTTT. The V gene is TRBV27, the J gene TRBJ2-3; 9 bases map to TRBD2. The length of the CDR3 is 15 residues. Per germline, CDR1 MNHEY and CDR2 SMNVEV (reference sequence). The trim removed 6 bases at V and 2 bases at J, leaving 6 bases unmatched.

The chain joins TRBV5-6 to TRBJ1-1, with D possibly being TRBD1 (5 bases). CDR3 size: 15 residues. V lost 0 bases, J lost 5 bases, and 14 bases lay in between. CDR1 and CDR2 (germline): SGHDT, YYEEEE. This CDR3 is CASSLGPSGGTEAFF. For the CDR3, the DNA is TGTGCCAGCAGCTTGGGCCCCTCCGGGGGGACTGAAGCTTTCTTT. Full variable domain (outside the CDR3, taken from reference TRBV5-6 and TRBJ1-1): DAGVTQSPTHLIKTRGQQVTLRCSPKSGHDTVSWYQQALGQGPQFIFQYYEEEERQRGNFPDRFSGHQFPNYSSELNVNALLLGDSALYLCASSLGPSGGTEAFFGQGTRLTVV.

The count of this clone is one. This chain uses TRBV10-3 with TRBJ1-6, with 9 bases fitting TRBD1. The CDR3 is 17 residues long. J gave up 9 bases and V 3 bases, and 12 bases lay outside the gene matches. Germline CDR1 reads ENHRY; CDR2 reads SYGVKD. CDR3 residues: CAISESSGTGLSSPLHF. In DNA, the CDR3 is TGTGCCATCAGTGAATCGAGCGGGACAGGGTTAAGTTCACCCCTCCACTTT.

This sequence joins TRBV24-1 and TRBJ1-2; no definite D call. Germline values: CDR1 KGHDR, CDR2 SFDVKD. Trimming took off 0 bases at V and 5 bases at J, with 3 bases between the two ends. The CDR3 sequence is 12 residues long. The CDR3 region has the DNA TGTGCCACCAGTGATTTGGAGTATGGCTACACCTTC. It codes for CATSDLEYGYTF.

The V gene is TRBV2, the J gene TRBJ2-1, with D tentatively TRBD2 (6 bases). Trimming pared 5 bases from V and 4 bases from J, leaving 18 bases between. The CDR3 runs to 16 residues. Per the germline V gene, CDR1 is SNHLY and CDR2 is FYNNEI. In DNA, the CDR3 is TGTGCCAGCAGTACTAGCCGGGACTTGGCTTACAATGAGCAGTTCTTC. Translating it yields CASSTSRDLAYNEQFF.

This clone turned up a few times. The J gene is TRBJ1-4, the V gene TRBV6-2 or TRBV6-3, with unresolved D. This CDR3 has 12 amino acids. Trimming cost V 5 bases and J 5 bases, with 6 bases left between them. Germline V gives CDR1 MNHEY, CDR2 SVGEGT. CDR3 loop: CASSHKNEKLFF. For the CDR3, the DNA is TGTGCCAGCAGTCACAAGAATGAAAAACTGTTTTTT.

The genes are TRBV4-2 and TRBJ2-7; 9 positions agree with TRBD2. With V trimmed by 1 base and J by 3 bases, 4 bases remained unmatched. Germline V CDR1 and CDR2: LGHNA, YNFKEQ. This CDR3 contains 15 residues. This CDR3 is CASSQAAGGVYEQYF. The CDR3 nucleotides read TGTGCCAGCAGCCAAGCGGCGGGGGGGGTCTACGAGCAGTACTTC.

The chain recombines TRBV4-2 with TRBJ1-6; 12 nucleotides agree with TRBD1. Germline-derived CDR1 and CDR2 are LGHNA and YNFKEQ. The V segment lost 8 bases and the J segment 3 bases; nucleotides outside the gene matches: 5. This CDR3 is built from 16 residues. The CDR3 loop is CASGGTGGDYNSPLHF. For the CDR3, the DNA is TGTGCCAGCGGCGGGACAGGGGGCGACTATAATTCACCCCTCCACTTT.

J is TRBJ2-7 and V is TRBV7-9; D unresolved. Germline V lookup: CDR1 SEHNR, CDR2 FQNEAQ (reference sequence). Trimming took 1 base from V and 3 from J, leaving 7 bases between them. The CDR3 covers 13 residues. CDR3 amino acids: CASSLDPVYEQYF. CDR3 coding DNA: TGTGCCAGCAGCTTAGATCCAGTCTACGAGCAGTACTTC.

The chain links TRBV2 to TRBJ2-7; D not resolved. Germline assignment: CDR1 SNHLY and CDR2 FYNNEI. This CDR3 comprises 13 residues. V was pared by 1 base and J by 6 bases, with 10 bases between. CDR3 nucleotide sequence: TGTGCCAGCAGTGAAGGCGTCGGCAGCGAGCAGTACTTC. Translating it yields CASSEGVGSEQYF.

The J gene is TRBJ1-1, the V gene TRBV6-2 or TRBV6-3; TRBD1 matches at 7 bases. CDR3 length: 15 amino acids. V shed 2 bases, J shed 0 bases, and the junction held 3 bases outside the gene matches. Germline V lookup: CDR1 MNHEY, CDR2 SVGEGT. CDR3 DNA: TGTGCCAGCAGTTACGACAGGGTTTTGAACACTGAAGCTTTCTTT. Its protein is CASSYDRVLNTEAFF.

V usage is TRBV18 and J usage is TRBJ2-2; D might be TRBD1 (5 bases). The V end lost 0 bases, the J end lost 1 base, and 9 bases lay between the germline ends. The CDR3 has 16 residues. Germline V gene sequence: CDR1 KGHSH, CDR2 LQKENI. The CDR3 loop reads CASSPPARVNTGELFF. The CDR3 DNA reads TGTGCCAGCTCACCACCGGCCAGGGTGAACACCGGGGAGCTGTTTTTT.

For this clone: This specimen includes other DNA sequences encoding the same CDR3. This chain joins TRBV20-1 and TRBJ2-5; possible D gene TRBD2, 5 bases. This CDR3 region has 11 residues. The V gene lost 3 bases and the J gene lost 9 bases, with 11 bases spanning the gap. CDR1 and CDR2 from the germline V gene are DFQATT and SNEGSKA (reference sequence). The CDR3 DNA follows: TGCAGTGCTAGGGGAGATAGGGCCCAGTACTTC. Amino acid sequence: CSARGDRAQYF.

The gene calls are TRBV27 and TRBJ1-5; D unresolved. Looked up from germline, CDR1 is MNHEY and CDR2 is SMNVEV (reference sequence). The CDR3 consists of 12 residues. V dropped 5 bases and J dropped 7 bases, with 9 bases sitting between them. CDR3 coding DNA: TGTGCCAGCAGTGCCGTAGGACAGCCCCAGCATTTT. Translation gives CASSAVGQPQHF.

The chain links TRBV11-2 to TRBJ2-2; 10 nucleotides line up with TRBD2. The ends lost 1 base at V and 6 bases at J; junction bases unmatched: 5. This CDR3 has 16 amino acids. Germline loops: CDR1 SGHAT, CDR2 FQNNGV. The DNA of the CDR3 is TGTGCCAGCAGCTTAGCCGCTAGCGGGAGACCCGGGGAGCTGTTTTTT. Translating gives CASSLAASGRPGELFF.

The chain links TRBV3-1 (or the pseudogene TRBV3-2) to TRBJ1-2, with TRBD1 identical over 8 bases. The length of the CDR3 is 12 residues. The V gene end was trimmed by 3 bases and the J gene end by 10 bases; junction bases not matched to a gene: 4. In germline, CDR1 is LGHDT, CDR2 YNNKEL (reference sequence). This CDR3 is CASSQATGDYTF. In DNA, the CDR3 is TGTGCCAGCAGCCAGGCGACAGGGGACTACACCTTC.

This clone has only a few counts. The chain has TRBV19 and TRBJ1-6; 9 nucleotides line up with TRBD1. V lost 4 bases to trimming and J lost 11 bases; unmatched junction nucleotides: 12. CDR1 and CDR2 (germline): LNHDA, SQIVND (reference sequence). This CDR3 is 16 amino acids long. The CDR3 here is CASSTQGQGLSPPLHF. The CDR3 nucleotides read TGTGCCAGTAGTACTCAGGGACAGGGCCTTTCGCCACCCCTCCACTTT.

The rearrangement joins TRBV19 to TRBJ1-4; 11 positions match TRBD1. The junction had 10 bases not matched to a gene; V was cut back by 7 bases and J by 6 bases. The germline gives CDR1 LNHDA, CDR2 SQIVND (reference sequence). The CDR3 loop spans 16 amino acids. CDR3 protein: CASTPQRDRGYEKLFF. CDR3 nucleotides: TGTGCCAGTACCCCACAGCGGGACAGGGGGTATGAAAAACTGTTTTTT.

The rearrangement joins TRBV7-9 to TRBJ2-2, with no clear D. Between the trimmed V and J ends, which lost 1 base and 7 bases, there was a span of 7 bases. The CDR3 has 13 amino acids. The V gene's germline CDR1 is SEHNR and CDR2 FQNEAQ (reference sequence). This chain's CDR3 is CASSLEWDGELFF. The CDR3 DNA is TGTGCCAGCAGCTTAGAGTGGGACGGGGAGCTGTTTTTT.